A selection of T cell receptor beta chains follows, all from one sample in a study of blood T cell repertoires in COVID-19. TCRdb's copy holds only in-frame clones and misses some; the assay was immunoSEQ multiplex PCR. The sample yields about 64,000 clones, 75% to 90% seen once. Sequenced: peripheral blood. The receptors shown here come from a human donor in a cohort sampled during active COVID-19. CDR3s include the opening cysteine and the closing phenylalanine or tryptophan. The D gene is left open where the match is weak. Clone size appears in some rows only: once, few, many, or a class for an expanded clone.

j_gene: TRBJ2-3; v_gene: TRBV5-1; d_gene: TRBD2; abundance: .; CDR3aa: CASSLWASGATDTQYF; CDR3nt: TGCGCCAGCAGCTTGTGGGCTAGCGGGGCGACAGATACGCAGTATTTT
j_gene: TRBJ1-2; v_gene: TRBV2; d_gene: .; abundance: .; CDR3aa: CATPSGGYGYTF; CDR3nt: TGTGCCACCCCCTCGGGAGGGTATGGCTACACCTTC
j_gene: TRBJ2-5; v_gene: TRBV2; d_gene: TRBD1; abundance: .; CDR3aa: CASSEGRQGGTQYF; CDR3nt: TGTGCCAGCAGTGAAGGGAGACAGGGGGGGACCCAGTACTTC
j_gene: TRBJ2-1; v_gene: TRBV15; d_gene: .; abundance: .; CDR3aa: CATSRDKDRTAFNEQFF; CDR3nt: TGTGCCACCAGCAGAGACAAAGACAGGACAGCGTTTAATGAGCAGTTCTTC
j_gene: TRBJ2-7; v_gene: TRBV6-2/TRBV6-3; d_gene: TRBD1; abundance: few; CDR3aa: CASSYAPSGGSYEQYF; CDR3nt: TGTGCCAGCAGTTATGCCCCATCAGGGGGCTCCTACGAGCAGTACTTC
j_gene: TRBJ1-1; v_gene: TRBV18; d_gene: .; abundance: .; CDR3aa: CASSPLNQLNTEAFF; CDR3nt: TGTGCCAGCTCACCACTGAATCAGTTGAACACTGAAGCTTTCTTT
j_gene: TRBJ2-1; v_gene: TRBV6-6; d_gene: TRBD2; abundance: .; CDR3aa: CASSRSGGPLSYNEQFF; CDR3nt: TGTGCCAGCAGTCGAAGCGGGGGGCCTCTCTCCTACAATGAGCAGTTCTTC
j_gene: TRBJ2-5; v_gene: TRBV7-3; d_gene: .; abundance: .; CDR3aa: CASSSRAGETQYF; CDR3nt: TGTGCCAGCAGCTCACGGGCAGGGGAGACCCAGTACTTC
j_gene: TRBJ1-5; v_gene: TRBV7-2; d_gene: TRBD1; abundance: .; CDR3aa: CASSTTGHSNQPQHF; CDR3nt: TGTGCCAGCAGCACGACAGGGCATTCAAATCAGCCCCAGCATTTT
j_gene: TRBJ1-3; v_gene: TRBV5-1; d_gene: .; abundance: .; CDR3aa: CASSLPRENTIYF; CDR3nt: TGCGCCAGCAGCTTGCCCAGGGAAAACACCATATATTTT
j_gene: TRBJ2-5; v_gene: TRBV11-2; d_gene: TRBD2; abundance: .; CDR3aa: CASSSPTSGGHQETQYF; CDR3nt: TGTGCCAGCAGCTCCCCGACTAGCGGGGGGCATCAAGAGACCCAGTACTTC
j_gene: TRBJ2-3; v_gene: TRBV7-2; d_gene: TRBD2; abundance: .; CDR3aa: CASSLRTSGGLTDTQYF; CDR3nt: TGTGCCAGCAGCTTAAGAACTAGCGGGGGATTGACAGATACGCAGTATTTT
j_gene: TRBJ2-5; v_gene: TRBV10-1; d_gene: .; abundance: .; CDR3aa: CASSAGVRETQYF; CDR3nt: TGCGCCAGCAGCGCAGGGGTCCGGGAGACCCAGTACTTC
j_gene: TRBJ2-3; v_gene: TRBV4-1; d_gene: .; abundance: .; CDR3aa: CASSQDPAARLTDTQYF; CDR3nt: TGCGCCAGCAGCCAAGATCCGGCAGCTCGACTCACAGATACGCAGTATTTT
j_gene: TRBJ2-2; v_gene: TRBV15; d_gene: TRBD2; abundance: .; CDR3aa: CATDPGLAGANTGELFF; CDR3nt: TGTGCCACTGACCCAGGACTAGCGGGCGCGAACACCGGGGAGCTGTTTTTT
j_gene: TRBJ1-1; v_gene: TRBV5-1; d_gene: TRBD1; abundance: few; CDR3aa: CASSKGQGRVNTEAFF; CDR3nt: TGCGCCAGCAGCAAAGGACAGGGGAGGGTGAACACTGAAGCTTTCTTT
j_gene: TRBJ1-1; v_gene: TRBV6-5; d_gene: .; abundance: .; CDR3aa: CASTYGGGTEAFF; CDR3nt: TGTGCCAGCACCTATGGGGGGGGCACTGAAGCTTTCTTT
j_gene: TRBJ2-2; v_gene: TRBV27; d_gene: .; abundance: once; CDR3aa: CASSLEVATGELFF; CDR3nt: TGTGCCAGCAGTTTAGAGGTGGCCACCGGGGAGCTGTTTTTT
j_gene: TRBJ1-1; v_gene: TRBV30; d_gene: .; abundance: .; CDR3aa: CAWSGQGNTEAFF; CDR3nt: TGTGCCTGGAGCGGCCAGGGGAACACTGAAGCTTTCTTT
j_gene: TRBJ1-4; v_gene: TRBV20-1; d_gene: .; abundance: .; CDR3aa: CSASKGSSNEKLFF; CDR3nt: TGCAGTGCTAGTAAGGGGTCGAGTAATGAAAAACTGTTTTTT
j_gene: TRBJ2-2; v_gene: TRBV7-9; d_gene: TRBD2; abundance: .; CDR3aa: CASNSPGGGNTGELFF; CDR3nt: TGTGCCAGCAACTCTCCGGGGGGAGGGAACACCGGGGAGCTGTTTTTT
j_gene: TRBJ1-4; v_gene: TRBV14; d_gene: .; abundance: .; CDR3aa: CASRGEALSEKLFF; CDR3nt: TGTGCCAGCCGAGGGGAGGCCCTGTCCGAAAAACTGTTTTTT
j_gene: TRBJ2-7; v_gene: TRBV9; d_gene: TRBD2; abundance: .; CDR3aa: CASSVGLAGGLTYEQYF; CDR3nt: TGTGCCAGCAGCGTAGGCCTAGCGGGGGGGCTAACCTACGAGCAGTACTTC
j_gene: TRBJ1-2; v_gene: TRBV6-5; d_gene: .; abundance: few; CDR3aa: CASSHTGTGYGYTF; CDR3nt: TGTGCCAGCAGTCACACCGGGACTGGCTATGGCTACACCTTC
j_gene: TRBJ2-2; v_gene: TRBV19; d_gene: TRBD1; abundance: .; CDR3aa: CASSSTGNGELFF; CDR3nt: TGTGCCAGCTCATCGACAGGGAACGGGGAGCTGTTTTTT
j_gene: TRBJ1-2; v_gene: TRBV5-1; d_gene: .; abundance: few; CDR3aa: CASSLAGYEGGYTF; CDR3nt: TGCGCCAGCAGCTTAGCAGGATACGAGGGTGGCTACACCTTC
j_gene: TRBJ2-1; v_gene: TRBV6-6; d_gene: TRBD2; abundance: .; CDR3aa: CASSRGLANEQFF; CDR3nt: TGTGCCAGCAGCCGGGGACTAGCTAATGAGCAGTTCTTC
j_gene: TRBJ1-1; v_gene: TRBV6-5; d_gene: TRBD1; abundance: .; CDR3aa: CASRQPTGGLAFF; CDR3nt: TGTGCCAGCAGGCAACCGACAGGGGGGTTAGCTTTCTTT
j_gene: TRBJ2-1; v_gene: TRBV5-1; d_gene: .; abundance: .; CDR3aa: CASSLGQGTGEQFF; CDR3nt: TGCGCCAGCAGCTTAGGCCAGGGAACGGGTGAGCAGTTCTTC
j_gene: TRBJ1-1; v_gene: TRBV27; d_gene: TRBD1; abundance: .; CDR3aa: CASSSPGQWTEAFF; CDR3nt: TGTGCCAGCAGTTCCCCGGGACAGTGGACTGAAGCTTTCTTT
j_gene: TRBJ1-1; v_gene: TRBV19; d_gene: .; abundance: .; CDR3aa: CATRDLITEAFF; CDR3nt: TGTGCCACCCGGGATCTAATCACTGAAGCTTTCTTT
j_gene: TRBJ2-1; v_gene: TRBV4-2; d_gene: TRBD2; abundance: few; CDR3aa: CASSAGTSGYNEQFF; CDR3nt: TGTGCCAGCAGCGCCGGGACTAGCGGTTACAATGAGCAGTTCTTC
j_gene: TRBJ1-5; v_gene: TRBV10-1; d_gene: TRBD1; abundance: few; CDR3aa: CASSADRGRNQPQHF; CDR3nt: TGCGCCAGCAGTGCCGACAGGGGGCGCAATCAGCCCCAGCATTTT
j_gene: TRBJ1-5; v_gene: TRBV2; d_gene: TRBD1; abundance: .; CDR3aa: CASELQGGQGQPQHF; CDR3nt: TGTGCCAGCGAACTACAGGGGGGACAGGGTCAGCCCCAGCATTTT
j_gene: TRBJ2-2; v_gene: TRBV10-3; d_gene: .; abundance: .; CDR3aa: CATQRTSSRDTGELFF; CDR3nt: TGTGCCACACAAAGGACAAGTTCCCGGGACACCGGGGAGCTGTTTTTT
j_gene: TRBJ2-1; v_gene: TRBV9; d_gene: TRBD2; abundance: .; CDR3aa: CASSVDSGGAPRHEQFF; CDR3nt: TGTGCCAGCAGCGTAGATAGCGGGGGGGCTCCTAGGCATGAGCAGTTCTTC
j_gene: TRBJ1-6; v_gene: TRBV24-1; d_gene: TRBD1; abundance: .; CDR3aa: CATSIGDRVNSPLHF; CDR3nt: TGTGCCACCAGCATCGGAGACAGGGTAAATTCACCCCTCCACTTT
j_gene: TRBJ1-5; v_gene: TRBV21-1; d_gene: .; abundance: .; CDR3aa: CASRVWRGLQPQHF; CDR3nt: TGTGCCAGCAGAGTTTGGAGGGGACTCCAGCCCCAGCATTTT
j_gene: TRBJ1-2; v_gene: TRBV18; d_gene: .; abundance: once; CDR3aa: CASSPREDPINYGYTF; CDR3nt: TGTGCCAGCTCACCCAGAGAGGATCCCATAAACTATGGCTACACCTTC
j_gene: TRBJ1-5; v_gene: TRBV6-1; d_gene: .; abundance: .; CDR3aa: CASSENRQGNQPQHF; CDR3nt: TGTGCCAGCAGTGAAAATAGGCAGGGGAATCAGCCCCAGCATTTT
j_gene: TRBJ2-3; v_gene: TRBV19; d_gene: .; abundance: .; CDR3aa: CASRHTDTQYF; CDR3nt: TGTGCCAGTAGACACACAGATACGCAGTATTTT
j_gene: TRBJ2-5; v_gene: TRBV20-1; d_gene: .; abundance: .; CDR3aa: CSASVFGQPKETQYF; CDR3nt: TGCAGTGCTAGTGTATTCGGACAGCCTAAAGAGACCCAGTACTTC
j_gene: TRBJ2-2; v_gene: TRBV10-2; d_gene: TRBD2; abundance: .; CDR3aa: CASSASGGNTGELFF; CDR3nt: TGCGCCAGCAGTGCTAGCGGGGGAAACACCGGGGAGCTGTTTTTT
j_gene: TRBJ2-1; v_gene: TRBV6-5; d_gene: TRBD1; abundance: .; CDR3aa: CARGQGVYEQFF; CDR3nt: TGTGCCAGGGGACAGGGTGTTTATGAGCAGTTCTTC
j_gene: TRBJ1-1; v_gene: TRBV2; d_gene: .; abundance: .; CDR3aa: CASSERAVTEAFF; CDR3nt: TGTGCCAGCAGTGAACGCGCGGTCACTGAAGCTTTCTTT
j_gene: TRBJ2-7; v_gene: TRBV3-1/TRBV3-2; d_gene: TRBD1; abundance: .; CDR3aa: CASSRSPGTGSYEQYF; CDR3nt: TGTGCCAGCAGCCGGAGTCCCGGGACAGGTTCCTACGAGCAGTACTTC
j_gene: TRBJ2-1; v_gene: TRBV7-2; d_gene: TRBD1; abundance: few; CDR3aa: CASSWDRVNEQFF; CDR3nt: TGTGCCAGCAGCTGGGACAGGGTAAATGAGCAGTTCTTC
j_gene: TRBJ2-5; v_gene: TRBV3-1/TRBV3-2; d_gene: .; abundance: once; CDR3aa: CASSQVSGDFQETQYF; CDR3nt: TGTGCCAGCAGCCAAGTTTCCGGGGACTTTCAAGAGACCCAGTACTTC
j_gene: TRBJ2-1; v_gene: TRBV6-5; d_gene: TRBD1; abundance: .; CDR3aa: CASNRQGGHNEQFF; CDR3nt: TGTGCCAGCAACCGACAGGGCGGTCACAATGAGCAGTTCTTC
j_gene: TRBJ1-1; v_gene: TRBV7-6; d_gene: .; abundance: once; CDR3aa: CASSPMGGMNTEAFF; CDR3nt: TGTGCCAGCAGCCCCATGGGGGGGATGAACACTGAAGCTTTCTTT
j_gene: TRBJ2-7; v_gene: TRBV4-2; d_gene: TRBD1; abundance: many; CDR3aa: CASSHRVQGQGRNEQYF; CDR3nt: TGTGCCAGCAGCCACCGCGTACAAGGACAGGGGAGGAACGAGCAGTACTTC
j_gene: TRBJ2-7; v_gene: TRBV6-1; d_gene: TRBD2; abundance: .; CDR3aa: CASSETGRLAGGWYEQYF; CDR3nt: TGTGCCAGCAGTGAAACGGGTAGACTAGCGGGGGGGTGGTACGAGCAGTACTTC
j_gene: TRBJ2-3; v_gene: TRBV19; d_gene: .; abundance: once; CDR3aa: CASRRGDTQYF; CDR3nt: TGTGCCAGTAGAAGGGGAGATACGCAGTATTTT
j_gene: TRBJ2-7; v_gene: TRBV19; d_gene: .; abundance: .; CDR3aa: CASRSLGHSYEQYF; CDR3nt: TGTGCCAGTAGGTCCTTGGGACACTCTTACGAGCAGTACTTC
j_gene: TRBJ1-2; v_gene: TRBV2; d_gene: .; abundance: .; CDR3aa: CASKATGNYGYTF; CDR3nt: TGTGCCAGCAAGGCGACAGGCAACTATGGCTACACCTTC
j_gene: TRBJ1-1; v_gene: TRBV5-1; d_gene: .; abundance: .; CDR3aa: CASSSSGSNTEAFF; CDR3nt: TGCGCCAGCAGCAGTTCAGGTTCAAACACTGAAGCTTTCTTT
j_gene: TRBJ2-1; v_gene: TRBV4-2; d_gene: .; abundance: .; CDR3aa: CASSQVGGGSYNEQFF; CDR3nt: TGTGCCAGCAGCCAAGTGGGAGGGGGCTCCTACAATGAGCAGTTCTTC
j_gene: TRBJ1-3; v_gene: TRBV10-3; d_gene: .; abundance: .; CDR3aa: CAISESIPGKAGNTIYF; CDR3nt: TGTGCCATCAGTGAGTCGATTCCAGGGAAAGCTGGAAACACCATATATTTT
j_gene: TRBJ2-3; v_gene: TRBV12-3/TRBV12-4; d_gene: .; abundance: .; CDR3aa: CASSFPGDTQYF; CDR3nt: TGTGCCAGCAGTTTCCCCGGGGATACGCAGTATTTT
j_gene: TRBJ1-1; v_gene: TRBV6-1; d_gene: .; abundance: .; CDR3aa: CASRESARRNTEAFF; CDR3nt: TGTGCCAGCAGGGAATCTGCACGGAGGAACACTGAAGCTTTCTTT